The rows below give T cell receptor beta chains drawn from one sample of a study of blood T cell repertoires in COVID-19. Assay used: immunoSEQ multiplex PCR; TCRdb lists only in-frame clones, some missing. The sample includes hundreds of thousands of clones, about 91% of them seen just once. Sequenced input: PBMCs or T cells enriched from blood (not recorded which). These TCRs come from a young woman who had recovered from COVID-19. CDR3s include the opening cysteine and the closing phenylalanine or tryptophan. The D gene is left open where the match is weak. Only some rows state a clone size, as once, few, many or a class for expanded clones.

J gene	clone size	D gene	V gene	CDR3 DNA	CDR3 protein
TRBJ1-1	.	.	TRBV30	TGTGCCTGGAGTGACAGGAACACTGAAGCTTTCTTT	CAWSDRNTEAFF
TRBJ1-2	.	TRBD1	TRBV7-8	TGTGCCAGCAGCTTAGGGGTACAGGGGGCTAATGGCTACACCTTC	CASSLGVQGANGYTF
TRBJ1-3	.	.	TRBV10-3	TGTGCCATCAGTGGACAGGCGCTCTCTGGAAACACCATATATTTT	CAISGQALSGNTIYF
TRBJ2-7	.	.	TRBV15	TGTGCCACCAGCAGCAGGGGTTCCTACGAGCAGTACTTC	CATSSRGSYEQYF
TRBJ1-2	.	TRBD1	TRBV2	TGTGCCAGCACGACAGGGGGTGTTGGCTACACCTTC	CASTTGGVGYTF
TRBJ1-4	.	.	TRBV10-3	TGTGCCATCAGTGAGTCAGGGAGTTACGAAAAACTGTTTTTT	CAISESGSYEKLFF
TRBJ2-1	.	TRBD2	TRBV27	TGTGCCAGCATCAGTTTGGCCAGGACTAGCGGGGGTTTTGAGCAGTTCTTC	CASISLARTSGGFEQFF
TRBJ2-3	once	TRBD2	TRBV11-3	TGTGCCAGCAGCCCGGGGACTAGCCCAGATACGCAGTATTTT	CASSPGTSPDTQYF
TRBJ1-4	.	.	TRBV5-1	TGCGCCAGCAGCTTGCAGGGGCTGGGTGCAACTAATGAAAAACTGTTTTTT	CASSLQGLGATNEKLFF
TRBJ1-2	once	.	TRBV9	TGTGCCAGCAGCGGCGGAAAGGGCTACACCTTC	CASSGGKGYTF
TRBJ2-7	.	.	TRBV15	TGTGCCACCAGCAGAGATTCGTCCTACGAGCAGTACTTC	CATSRDSSYEQYF
TRBJ2-1	.	TRBD2	TRBV10-3	TGTGCCATCAATCCCTCGGGACTAGCGGGAGATATCTCCTACAATGAGCAGTTCTTC	CAINPSGLAGDISYNEQFF
TRBJ1-3	.	.	TRBV2	TGTGCCAGCAGTGTCCCGAGCTCTGGAAACACCATATATTTT	CASSVPSSGNTIYF
TRBJ2-5	.	.	TRBV6-5	TGTGCCAGCAGTTACTCGACGTTTGGGAGACAAGAGACCCAGTACTTC	CASSYSTFGRQETQYF
TRBJ1-6	.	.	TRBV7-2	TGTGCCAGCAGCCAAGGGGCCTCACCCCTCCACTTT	CASSQGASPLHF
TRBJ2-7	.	TRBD2	TRBV7-2	TGTGCCAGCAGCTTAGCTAGCCTAGCGGCCACCTACGAGCAGTACTTC	CASSLASLAATYEQYF
TRBJ1-5	few	TRBD1	TRBV6-5	TGTGCCAGCAGGACACAGGGGGTTAGCAATCAGCCCCAGCATTTT	CASRTQGVSNQPQHF
TRBJ1-1	.	TRBD1	TRBV28	TGTGCCAGCACCATAACAGGGGGCACTGAAGCTTTCTTT	CASTITGGTEAFF
TRBJ1-2	.	.	TRBV5-5	TGTGCCAGCAGCTTGCAGGGGCGTGAAAACTATGGCTACACCTTC	CASSLQGRENYGYTF
TRBJ2-7	.	.	TRBV28	TGTGCCAGCACGGGATTCCTCTCCTACGAGCAGTACTTC	CASTGFLSYEQYF
TRBJ1-1	.	TRBD1	TRBV10-3	TGTGCCACCGCGAGGACAGGTGAAGCTTTCTTT	CATARTGEAFF
TRBJ2-3	.	.	TRBV5-4	TGTGCCAGCAGCTCCTCTCCGACAGAGACTACAGATACGCAGTATTTT	CASSSSPTETTDTQYF
TRBJ2-3	.	.	TRBV9	TGTGCCAGCAGCGGGGGAGGTTCGGATACGCAGTATTTT	CASSGGGSDTQYF
TRBJ1-1	.	.	TRBV12-5	TGTGCTAGTGGCCCAAACTCGGGGGGCAACACTGAAGCTTTCTTT	CASGPNSGGNTEAFF
TRBJ2-7	few	TRBD1	TRBV27	TGTGCCAGCAGTCGCAGACAGGGCTACGAGCAGTACTTC	CASSRRQGYEQYF
TRBJ1-2	.	.	TRBV7-9	TGTGCCAGCAGCTTCTCGACAGTTGAGTGGTATGGCTACACCTTC	CASSFSTVEWYGYTF
TRBJ2-5	.	.	TRBV4-3	TGCGCCAGCAGCCAGGGCGGGTTCCAAGAGACCCAGTACTTC	CASSQGGFQETQYF
TRBJ1-1	.	.	TRBV7-2	TGTGCCAGCAACCTAGGGGTGAACACTGAAGCTTTCTTT	CASNLGVNTEAFF
TRBJ1-2	.	TRBD1	TRBV11-2	TGTGCCAGCAGCGAGAACCGGGACAGGGGACGTACCTATGGCTACACCTTC	CASSENRDRGRTYGYTF
TRBJ1-1	.	TRBD1	TRBV5-4	TGTGCCAGCAGCTCCCTTACCAGGGGGCGCTTTACTGAAGCTTTCTTT	CASSSLTRGRFTEAFF
TRBJ1-2	.	.	TRBV5-4	TGTGCCAGCAGCTTGGCCTCGGGACTTGCTGGCTATGGCTACACCTTC	CASSLASGLAGYGYTF
TRBJ2-7	.	.	TRBV6-2/TRBV6-3	TGTGCCAGCAGTCATGGCCAGGCGTACGAGCAGTACTTC	CASSHGQAYEQYF
TRBJ2-7	.	TRBD2	TRBV5-6	TGTGCCAGCAGCCCTACTAGCGGCTACGAGCAGTACTTC	CASSPTSGYEQYF
TRBJ2-7	.	TRBD2	TRBV28	TGTGCCAGCAGTTTTCACGCGGGAGGCTCCTACGAGCAGTACTTC	CASSFHAGGSYEQYF
TRBJ2-3	.	.	TRBV4-1	TGCGCCAGCAGCCCAGTCGCCCGGGGAGGATCAGATACGCAGTATTTT	CASSPVARGGSDTQYF